A selection of T cell receptor beta chains follows, all from one sample in a study of molecular identifiers for immune sequencing clone quantification. TCRdb re-analysed the PCR reads in MiXCR, keeping a single row per CDR3 protein. The profile shows about 510,000 distinct CDR3 sequences, roughly 26% of them singletons. The sample taken for sequencing was naive CD8+ T cells from blood, with Jurkat cell RNA spiked in. The receptor set was obtained from a human donor in good health. Some libraries in this study had Jurkat cell RNA spiked in. CDR3s include the opening cysteine and the closing phenylalanine or tryptophan. The D gene is left open where the match is weak. The size entry is marked missing in some rows and otherwise reads once, few, many or a size class.

NA,TRBJ2-1,NA,TRBV6-2/TRBV6-3,TGTGCCAGCGGACGGAGCTCCTACAATGAGCAGTTCTTC,CASGRSSYNEQFF
NA,TRBJ2-7,many,TRBV10-3,TGTGCCATCAGTGTTTCACCCGTCGAGTCCGAGCAGTACTTC,CAISVSPVESEQYF
TRBD1,TRBJ2-3,many,TRBV7-9,TGTGCCAGCAGCTTTACCGACAGGGTACTAGATACGCAGTATTTT,CASSFTDRVLDTQYF
NA,TRBJ2-1,NA,TRBV27,TGTGCCAGCAGAGAAAGTAACAATGAGCAGTTCTTC,CASRESNNEQFF
NA,TRBJ2-3,NA,TRBV7-9,TGTGCCAGCAGCCCAACTCACTACCTGGTCCCTAGCACAGATACGCAGTATTTT,CASSPTHYLVPSTDTQYF
NA,TRBJ1-5,many,TRBV5-6,TGTGCCAGCAGCAAAGGCCAGGGAGATCAGCCCCAGCATTTT,CASSKGQGDQPQHF
TRBD1,TRBJ2-1,NA,TRBV12-3/TRBV12-4,TGTGCCAGCTGCCCGGGACAGGGCCTTGTTGAGCAGTTCTTC,CASCPGQGLVEQFF
TRBD2,TRBJ2-1,few,TRBV5-6,TGTGCCAGCAGCAAGGCGGGGGGTGAGCAGTTCTTC,CASSKAGGEQFF
NA,TRBJ2-3,NA,TRBV2,TGTGCCAGCTATACAGATACGCAGTATTTT,CASYTDTQYF
NA,TRBJ2-5,once,TRBV6-2/TRBV6-3,TGTGCCAGCAGTTACCCGTCAGCAGGGGAGACCCAGTACTTC,CASSYPSAGETQYF
TRBD2,TRBJ2-3,few,TRBV15,TGTGCCACCAGCAGAGTTCCCCCTCTCACTAGCGGGAGACCAGATACGCAGTATTTT,CATSRVPPLTSGRPDTQYF
NA,TRBJ1-5,many,TRBV20-1,TGCAGTGCCCCCTGGATAGATTCAGGCCCCAATCAGCCCCAGCATTTT,CSAPWIDSGPNQPQHF
NA,TRBJ1-1,many,TRBV6-1,TGTGCCAGCAGGGAGACACCGAACACTGAAGCTTTCTTT,CASRETPNTEAFF
TRBD1,TRBJ1-1,NA,TRBV19,TGTGCCAGTAGTATGGGACAGATCCCTGAAGCTTTCTTT,CASSMGQIPEAFF
NA,TRBJ2-3,NA,TRBV12-3/TRBV12-4,TGTGACAGCTCTAGTAGCACAGATACGCAGTATTTT,CDSSSSTDTQYF
TRBD1,TRBJ2-1,NA,TRBV7-2,TGTGCCAGCAGCTTCGCCCTACAGGGGAGCTCCTACAATGAGCAGTTCTTC,CASSFALQGSSYNEQFF
NA,TRBJ1-3,few,TRBV4-3,TGCGCCAGCAGCCAAGATATACAATCGGAGGGCTCTGGAAACACCATATATTTT,CASSQDIQSEGSGNTIYF
NA,TRBJ2-7,few,TRBV7-8,TGTGCCAGCAGCTTACGGTTGTTCCCCGGCTACGAGCAGTACTTC,CASSLRLFPGYEQYF
NA,TRBJ1-4,many,TRBV2,TGTGCCAGCAGTGAAGGGCCGGCAACTAATGAAAAACTGTTTTTT,CASSEGPATNEKLFF
NA,TRBJ1-2,NA,TRBV25-1,TGTGCCAGCTACTCCAGGGATAACTATGGCTACACCTTC,CASYSRDNYGYTF
NA,TRBJ1-1,NA,TRBV14,TGTGCCAGCAGCCGAGATATAAAGGGTTGGGGCACTGAAGCTTTCTTT,CASSRDIKGWGTEAFF
NA,TRBJ1-1,NA,TRBV9,TGTGCCAGCAGCGTAGCTGAGTGGAACGCTGAAGCTTTCTTT,CASSVAEWNAEAFF
NA,TRBJ1-5,NA,TRBV28,TGTGCCAGCAGTTCTACAGGGTCGTTTTATTACAATAGCAATCAGCCCCAGCATTTT,CASSSTGSFYYNSNQPQHF
NA,TRBJ1-3,NA,TRBV7-6,TGTGCCAGCAGCTTGTACAGGGCCTCCTCTGGAAACACCATATATTTT,CASSLYRASSGNTIYF
TRBD1,TRBJ2-2,NA,TRBV19,TGTGCCAGTACCCGGGACAGGGGGCGCCCCGGGGGGCTGTTTTTT,CASTRDRGRPGGLFF
TRBD2,TRBJ2-1,few,TRBV20-1,TGCAGTGCTAGTTTGCCTAGCGGGACCCCAAATGAGCAGTTCTTC,CSASLPSGTPNEQFF
NA,TRBJ2-5,NA,TRBV18,TGTGCCAGCTCACCAACCAGGGACCAAGAGACCCAGTACTTC,CASSPTRDQETQYF
NA,TRBJ2-3,NA,TRBV12-3/TRBV12-4,TGTGCCAGCAGTTTACATGGACGGCCAACAGATACGCAGTATTTT,CASSLHGRPTDTQYF
NA,TRBJ2-7,many,TRBV5-5,TGTGCCAGCAGCTTGTGGATGGGGGCGAACGACGAGCAGTACTTC,CASSLWMGANDEQYF
NA,TRBJ2-3,NA,TRBV4-3,TGCGCCAGCAGCCACTGGAGGGGAACCGCAGATACGCAGTATTTT,CASSHWRGTADTQYF
NA,TRBJ1-1,many,TRBV20-1,TGCAGTGCTAAAGGACAGTTGATGAACACTGAAGCTTTCTTT,CSAKGQLMNTEAFF
NA,TRBJ2-5,NA,TRBV10-3,TGTGCCATCAGTGAGTCTGAAACGCAGGGCCCCCTCGAGCAGACCCAGTACTTC,CAISESETQGPLEQTQYF
NA,TRBJ2-3,NA,TRBV19,TGTGCCAGTAGTACCGTAGCAGCTACTAGCACAGATACGCAGTATTTT,CASSTVAATSTDTQYF
NA,TRBJ1-2,NA,TRBV11-2,TGTGCCAGCAGCCGTCACAGCCTAATGGAAGGCTACACCTTC,CASSRHSLMEGYTF
NA,TRBJ2-4,many,TRBV5-4,TGTGCCAGCAGCCAGATGGGACAACCGCAACGGAACATTCAGTACTTC,CASSQMGQPQRNIQYF
TRBD2,TRBJ2-3,NA,TRBV4-3,TGCGCCAGCAGCCCGGGAATAACTAGCGGGAGTTCAGATACGCAGTATTTT,CASSPGITSGSSDTQYF
NA,TRBJ2-5,NA,TRBV7-2,TGTGCCAGCAGCTTAGGCCCGGGGGAGACCAAGTACTTC,CASSLGPGETKYF
NA,TRBJ2-1,many,TRBV7-9,TGTGCCAGCAGCTTAGCGCCGGGGAGCATCGGTGAGCAGTTCTTC,CASSLAPGSIGEQFF
NA,TRBJ2-2,NA,TRBV2,TGTGCCAGCCTCCAGGGGGGGTCGGGCGGGGAGCTGTTTTTT,CASLQGGSGGELFF
NA,TRBJ1-5,many,TRBV28,TGTGCCAGCAAACCGGGACATAGCAATCAGCCCCAGCATTTT,CASKPGHSNQPQHF
NA,TRBJ1-6,NA,TRBV9,TGTGCCAGCAGCGTAGCAGACTCACCCCTCCACTTT,CASSVADSPLHF
NA,TRBJ1-2,NA,TRBV7-9,TGTGCCAGCAGCTCAGTCCGGGACTACGGGCACTATGGCTACACCTTC,CASSSVRDYGHYGYTF
NA,TRBJ2-6,NA,TRBV4-1,TGCGCCAGCAGCCAAGATCACCCGGCGAGAGACGTCCTGACTTTC,CASSQDHPARDVLTF
TRBD1,TRBJ1-1,NA,TRBV30,TGTGCCTGGAGTGTACTGGGCAGGGGGGACACTGAAGCTTTCTTT,CAWSVLGRGDTEAFF
NA,TRBJ1-2,NA,TRBV29-1,TGCAGCGTGGACGGAGACTATGGCTACACCTTC,CSVDGDYGYTF
NA,TRBJ1-5,many,TRBV27,TGTGCCAGCAGCACGGGACGGCACTATAGCAATCAGCCCCAGCATTTT,CASSTGRHYSNQPQHF
NA,TRBJ2-7,NA,TRBV20-1,TGCAGTGCTACCCCCCGGGACTTCTCCTACGAGCAGTACTTC,CSATPRDFSYEQYF
NA,TRBJ1-2,NA,TRBV7-9,TGTGCCAGCAGCTTAGTTAGGGACATCCTTAACTATGGCTACACCTTC,CASSLVRDILNYGYTF
NA,TRBJ1-2,few,TRBV19,TGTGCCAGTAGTATGACGGACCCCTTTCCCTATGGCTACACCTTC,CASSMTDPFPYGYTF
TRBD2,TRBJ2-1,NA,TRBV11-3,TGTGCCAGCAGCTTAGCCCCTAGCGGGGGCAATGAGCAGTTCTTC,CASSLAPSGGNEQFF
NA,TRBJ2-5,few,TRBV5-4,TGTGCCAGCAGCACCACATGGGGACGGGAGACCCAGTACTTC,CASSTTWGRETQYF
TRBD2,TRBJ2-3,few,TRBV27,TGTGCCAGCAGTCCCCTAGCGGGCAGAGATACGCAGTATTTT,CASSPLAGRDTQYF
NA,TRBJ2-1,few,TRBV28,TGTGCCAGCCCCCCAGGCCCGCAGGGGCCATCCTACAATGAGCAGTTCTTC,CASPPGPQGPSYNEQFF
NA,TRBJ1-1,many,TRBV20-1,TGCAGTGCTCCCGAGGACGGGATGAACACTGAAGCTTTCTTT,CSAPEDGMNTEAFF
TRBD2,TRBJ2-2,few,TRBV12-3/TRBV12-4,TGTGCCAGCAGCTGGACCCCGGGACTAGCGGGGGGGGCGAACACCGGGGAGCTGTTTTTT,CASSWTPGLAGGANTGELFF
TRBD2,TRBJ2-1,few,TRBV7-9,TGTGCCAGCAGGCATTCGGGGGGTTGGAAGGACAATGAGCAGTTCTTC,CASRHSGGWKDNEQFF
NA,TRBJ1-2,NA,TRBV30,TGTGCCTGGGAGCCAGGGACCCTAGGGTATGGCTACACCTTC,CAWEPGTLGYGYTF
TRBD1,TRBJ1-5,NA,TRBV6-5,TGTGCCAGCAGTTACTCCACCGACGCTGGACAGGAAGGCAATCAGCCCCAGCATTTT,CASSYSTDAGQEGNQPQHF
TRBD1,TRBJ2-5,NA,TRBV11-2,TGTGCCAGCAGCTTAGAACTCCCTACAGGGGGCTTTTTGGAGACCCAGTACTTC,CASSLELPTGGFLETQYF